Shown below are 11 T cell receptor beta chains from a single sample sequenced in a study of cytomegalovirus exposure and HLA in healthy donors. PCR involved 60 Vbeta and 13 Jbeta primers. Assay: immunoSEQ multiplex PCR; the TCRdb copy retains only in-frame clones and omits some. The repertoire holds approximately 140,000 clones, with approximately 80% as singletons. The sequenced material came from PBMCs. Receptors originate from a man aged 35 to 55 in good health and CMV-seronegative.

This clone was recorded a few times. The V call is TRBV5-4, the J call TRBJ1-2; possibly TRBD1 for D (6 bases). The CDR3 length is 14 residues. Germline V gives CDR1 SGHNT, CDR2 YYREEE (reference sequence). V was shortened by 6 bases and J by 8 bases, with 20 bases between the two germline ends. The chain's CDR3 is CASTPEGGSVGYTF. The DNA for the CDR3 is TGTGCCAGCACCCCGGAGGGGGGGAGTGTCGGCTACACCTTC.

This clone was counted a few times. Other DNA sequences from this sample encode an identical CDR3 as well. The genes are TRBV4-1 and TRBJ2-7; D possibly corresponds to TRBD1 (6 bases). Per germline, CDR1 MGHRA and CDR2 YSYEKL. V was cut by 4 bases and J by 3 bases, with 10 bases left in between. The CDR3 is made up of 13 amino acids. Here the CDR3 reads CASSPRGGYEQYF. In DNA form, the CDR3 reads TGCGCCAGCAGCCCAAGAGGGGGCTACGAGCAGTACTTC.

A single count supports this clone. The chain has TRBV14 and TRBJ2-7; 8 nucleotides match TRBD1. CDR3 size: 16 residues. After removal of 4 bases from V and 5 bases from J, the junction contained 13 bases not matched to a gene. The germline gives CDR1 SGHDN, CDR2 FVKESK. The chain's CDR3 is CASSPVDRGWSHEQYF. The CDR3 coding sequence is TGTGCCAGCAGCCCCGTCGACAGGGGTTGGTCCCACGAGCAGTACTTC.

The J gene is TRBJ2-1, the V gene TRBV6-1; 9 positions match TRBD2. Germline CDR1 reads MNHNS; CDR2 reads SASEGT. The CDR3 length is 14 residues. The junction had 1 base not matched to a gene; V was cut back by 4 bases and J by 3 bases. The CDR3 sequence is CASSVTSGYNEQFF. CDR3 bases: TGTGCCAGCAGTGTGACTAGCGGCTACAATGAGCAGTTCTTC.

This clone was seen a handful of times. The chain couples TRBV7-2 to TRBJ2-6; D unresolved. Germline CDR1 SGHTA, CDR2 FQGNSA. The CDR3 is 12 amino acids. Trimming took 9 bases from V and 0 from J, leaving 3 bases between them. Here the CDR3 DNA reads TGTGCCAGGGCCTCTGGGGCCAACGTCCTGACTTTC. As protein: CARASGANVLTF.

The count of this clone is one. The chain is built from TRBV7-7 and TRBJ2-2; TRBD1 might be the D (6 bases). There are 15 residues in the CDR3. Trimming left V 1 base short and J 3 bases short, with 9 bases between. Germline V CDR1 and CDR2: SSHAT, FNYEAQ (reference sequence). The chain's CDR3 is CASSLGSGDTGELFF. The CDR3 region has the DNA TGTGCCAGCAGCTTAGGGTCAGGGGACACCGGGGAGCTGTTTTTT.

This clone has more than one count but fewer than ten. The chain links TRBV7-8 to TRBJ2-1, with 7 bases lining up with TRBD2. Germline V gives CDR1 SGHVS, CDR2 FQNEAQ. The CDR3 consists of 14 residues. The CDR3 loop is CSSAPTSDYNEQFF. In DNA form, the CDR3 reads TGTAGTAGCGCACCAACTAGCGACTACAATGAGCAGTTCTTC.

The J gene is TRBJ1-4, the V gene TRBV28, with 9 bases matching TRBD1. The CDR3 has 17 amino acids. Germline CDR1 MDHEN, CDR2 SYDVKM. Germline trimming cut 4 bases from V and 0 bases from J; bases unmatched to any gene: 6. CDR3 sequence (DNA): TGTGCCAGCAGTTCGGGACAGGGAAGGGCAACTAATGAAAAACTGTTTTTT. It translates to CASSSGQGRATNEKLFF.

The chain uses TRBV4-1 and TRBJ2-5; 8 nucleotides agree with TRBD2. Per germline, CDR1 MGHRA and CDR2 YSYEKL. The J segment lost 3 bases and the V segment lost 4 bases, leaving 4 bases of the junction unmatched. The CDR3 runs to 14 residues. CDR3 sequence: CASSRTSIEETQYF. The CDR3 nucleotides are TGCGCCAGCAGCCGGACTAGCATCGAAGAGACCCAGTACTTC.

The V and J genes are TRBV7-6 and TRBJ2-1, with 8 nucleotides matching TRBD1. Germline trimming cut 1 base from V and 4 bases from J; bases unmatched to any gene: 3. This CDR3 comprises 15 residues. Germline lookup yields CDR1 SGHVS and CDR2 FNYEAQ. The CDR3 region has the DNA TGTGCCAGCAGCTTAGGAGGGGACAGGTACAATGAGCAGTTCTTC. Amino acid sequence: CASSLGGDRYNEQFF.

This clone was seen only once. The gene calls are TRBV6-5 and TRBJ1-6, with a tentative D call TRBD1 (5 bases). The germline V gene encodes CDR1 MNHEY and CDR2 SVGAGI. Trimming took 7 bases from V and 10 from J, leaving 14 bases between them. The CDR3 spans 13 residues. The CDR3 is CASTSGFESPLHF. The DNA of the CDR3 is TGTGCCAGCACCTCAGGGTTCGAATCACCCCTCCACTTT.